The following is a TCR beta chain sequence with its context. This sample stems from a study of T cell changes during pregnancy in multiple sclerosis. Sequencing was performed with immunoSEQ multiplex PCR; in TCRdb, only in-frame clones are kept and a portion is missing. The data show just over 60,000 clones, 92% seen once. This specimen was peripheral blood, taken in the second trimester of pregnancy. The TCR sequence derives from a female donor in good health, enrolled as a control in a pregnancy study.

CDR3 sequence: CSATSIYEQYF. For the CDR3, the DNA is TGCAGTGCTACTAGCATCTACGAGCAGTACTTC. V gene TRBV20-1 combines with J gene TRBJ2-7, with D perhaps TRBD2 (5 bases). This CDR3 has 11 residues. Trimming left V 4 bases short and J 3 bases short, with 7 bases between. Per germline, CDR1 DFQATT and CDR2 SNEGSKA (reference sequence).